Listed below are T cell receptor beta chains from one sample, sequenced in a study of shared clonotypes between healthy human individuals. Sequencing used immunoSEQ multiplex PCR; TCRdb keeps in-frame clones, though not all of them. The table records over 2 million clones, roughly 94% of them present only once. Sequencing was performed on naive CD4+ T cells sorted from blood. All receptors come from a man between 18 and 29 years old in good health. Each CDR3 is given with its conserved first and last residue.

j_gene | v_gene | CDR3aa
TRBJ2-2 | TRBV7-2 | CASSSRTGGNTGELFF
TRBJ2-5 | TRBV4-1 | CASNVPGVQETQYF
TRBJ2-2 | TRBV6-5 | CASSYPGTETGELFF
TRBJ2-7 | TRBV28 | CASRWGSGSSYEQYF
TRBJ1-5 | TRBV7-2 | CASSLVDGISNQPQHF
TRBJ2-7 | TRBV6-5 | CASFPGAGSEQYF
TRBJ2-7 | TRBV4-3 | CASSHAGTRGLEQYF
TRBJ2-3 | TRBV6-5 | CASRADRLYTDTQYF
TRBJ2-7 | TRBV6-5 | CASSRTGTEQYF
TRBJ1-2 | TRBV4-1 | CASSQDTSYGYTF
TRBJ1-2 | TRBV6-6 | CASSTEETGYGYTF
TRBJ2-3 | TRBV21-1 | CASSKVGGLAGEASTDTQYF
TRBJ1-5 | TRBV7-2 | CASSSPERGNQPQHF
TRBJ2-1 | TRBV6-6 | CATNGAGGWDEQFF
TRBJ2-2 | TRBV10-3 | CAISADRGTGELFF
TRBJ2-6 | TRBV6-4 | CASSDSGQGANVLTF
TRBJ1-4 | TRBV5-4 | CASSLAGVDEKLFF
TRBJ2-1 | TRBV18 | CASSSNGGYNEQFF
TRBJ2-7 | TRBV5-4 | CASSVGQGGGEQYF
TRBJ2-7 | TRBV18 | CASSRGASGTPYEQYF
TRBJ2-1 | TRBV4-2 | CASSLAQGLYNEQFF
TRBJ2-5 | TRBV7-2 | CASSLGGQGETQYF
TRBJ1-2 | TRBV10-2 | CASKDTTNYGYTF
TRBJ2-7 | TRBV5-6 | CASTPGRGAYEQYF
TRBJ2-7 | TRBV5-1 | CASSFLAGGSYEQYF
TRBJ1-2 | TRBV12-1 | CASSFVNGYTF
TRBJ1-2 | TRBV28 | CASSQGGQIRFSSGYTF
TRBJ1-2 | TRBV5-4 | CASSLRGGSNYGYTF
TRBJ2-3 | TRBV7-2 | CASTRTGGSSTDTQYF
TRBJ1-1 | TRBV19 | CASSREGQGDTEAFF
TRBJ1-1 | TRBV30 | CALKGTENTEAFF
TRBJ2-7 | TRBV4-3 | CASSQAGTGSYEQYF
TRBJ2-1 | TRBV5-1 | CASSLVAVSYNEQFF
TRBJ1-2 | TRBV6-6 | CASSYSGGPSNYGYTF
TRBJ2-1 | TRBV11-2 | CASSFTGAYNEQFF
TRBJ1-4 | TRBV15 | CATSRDAGEKLFF
TRBJ2-2 | TRBV6-4 | CASSQTGAGELFF
TRBJ2-7 | TRBV5-4 | CASSFYIGGKSSYEQYF
TRBJ2-1 | TRBV7-2 | CASSPGGGRPNEQFF
TRBJ1-6 | TRBV7-2 | CASSPSRVGNSPLHF
TRBJ2-7 | TRBV7-2 | CASSSGLAGAYEQYF
TRBJ1-1 | TRBV5-1 | CASSSLGDTNTEAFF
TRBJ2-2 | TRBV7-2 | CASSLSQGGTGELFF
TRBJ2-3 | TRBV28 | CASSPTKDTQYF
TRBJ2-7 | TRBV18 | CASSPPTALYGNEQYF
TRBJ2-2 | TRBV10-1 | CASSTGQTSNTGELFF
TRBJ2-1 | TRBV30 | CAWSGGTPNEQFF
TRBJ2-7 | TRBV5-8 | CASSPRRATYEQYF
TRBJ2-7 | TRBV6-1 | CASPGQKGYEQYF